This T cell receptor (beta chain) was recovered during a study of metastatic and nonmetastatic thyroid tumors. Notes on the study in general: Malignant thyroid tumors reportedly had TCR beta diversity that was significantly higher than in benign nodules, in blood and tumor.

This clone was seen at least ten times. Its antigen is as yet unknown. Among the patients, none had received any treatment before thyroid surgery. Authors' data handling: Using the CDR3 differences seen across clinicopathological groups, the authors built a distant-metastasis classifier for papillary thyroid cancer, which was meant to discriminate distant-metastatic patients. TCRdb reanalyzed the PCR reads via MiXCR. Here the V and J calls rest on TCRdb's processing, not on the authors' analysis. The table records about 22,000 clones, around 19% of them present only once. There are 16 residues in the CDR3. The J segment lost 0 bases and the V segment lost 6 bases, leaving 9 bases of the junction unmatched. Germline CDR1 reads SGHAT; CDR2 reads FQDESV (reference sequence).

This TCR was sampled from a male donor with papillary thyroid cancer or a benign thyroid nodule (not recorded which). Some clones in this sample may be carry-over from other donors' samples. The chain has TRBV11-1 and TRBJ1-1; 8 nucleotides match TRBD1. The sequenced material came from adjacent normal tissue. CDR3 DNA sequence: TGTGCCAGCAGTTCCGGGACAGGCTATTTGAACACTGAAGCTTTCTTT. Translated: CASSSGTGYLNTEAFF.